The clone carrying this T cell receptor beta chain was counted at least ten times. Its antigen is as yet unknown. The record originates from a study of regulatory T cells in long-lasting Graves disease. Points from the study as a whole: Comparison showed that persistent patients shared more public clonotypes (2,741) than new patients (nearly 1,000). Persistent disease samples used TRBV28, TRBJ1-2 and TRBJ2-5 preferentially.

The germline V gene encodes CDR1 SNHLY and CDR2 FYNNEI. The CDR3 runs 11 residues. V lost 6 bases and J lost 11, with 11 bases in between. Specified time point: newly diagnosed GD, antithyroid drugs for less than 3 months. Extracted PBMC RNA gave rise to the TCR library. Libraries of TCR beta came from iRepertoire HTBI primers plus Arm-PCR of CDR3 regions. TCRdb redid the calling of the multiplex PCR reads with MiXCR, one entry per CDR3 protein. The sample has a few hundred thousand distinct CDR3 sequences; about 13% are singletons. Separately, the same data were catalogued under a study of T cells in Graves' hyperthyroidism and ophthalmopathy.

The chain combines TRBV2 with TRBJ2-1; D not certain. Sequencing used peripheral blood mononuclear cells (PBMCs), obtained at new diagnosis, from a patient treated with antithyroid drugs. The sequence came from a man aged 25-45 years with Graves disease. CDR3 sequence reads: CASRLEFKQFF. In DNA, the CDR3 is TGTGCCAGCAGGTTGGAGTTTAAGCAGTTCTTC.